What follows are 10 T cell receptor beta chains derived from one specimen sequenced in a study of cytomegalovirus exposure and HLA in healthy donors. The PCR contained 60 Vbeta and 13 Jbeta primers. Assay: immunoSEQ multiplex PCR; the TCRdb copy retains only in-frame clones and omits some. The table lists about 180,000 clones, 80% of them singletons. The sequenced material came from PBMCs. The receptors come from a woman aged 50 to 65 in good health and CMV-seropositive.

The chain links TRBV6-4 to TRBJ1-1; D is uncertain. This CDR3 spans 13 amino acids. Germline CDR1 is MRHNA and CDR2 is SNTAGT. V was cut by 3 bases and J by 2 bases, with 7 bases left in between. The CDR3 here is CASSEQQNTEAFF. CDR3 bases: TGTGCCAGCAGTGAGCAACAAAACACTGAAGCTTTCTTT.

This clone was counted a few times. J is TRBJ1-2 and V is TRBV28; D is undetermined. The germline V gene has CDR1 MDHEN and CDR2 SYDVKM. Deletions cut 3 bases from V and 0 bases from J, with 8 bases between. The CDR3 contains 14 residues. The CDR3, as DNA: TGTGCCAGCAGTTTTTCGGGAACTAACTATGGCTACACCTTC. Amino acids: CASSFSGTNYGYTF.

The chain employs TRBV7-9 and TRBJ2-1, with D uncertain. Per germline, CDR1 SEHNR and CDR2 FQNEAQ (reference sequence). The CDR3 runs to 14 residues. V was trimmed by 4 bases and J by 1 base, leaving 8 bases between them. This CDR3 is CASSSTASYNEQFF. In DNA, the CDR3 is TGTGCCAGCAGCTCTACCGCGTCCTACAATGAGCAGTTCTTC.

V gene TRBV10-1 combines with J gene TRBJ2-5; D might be TRBD2 (5 bases). This CDR3 has 13 residues. V lost 7 bases to trimming and J lost 2 bases, with 11 bases between them. Germline CDR1 and CDR2: WNHNN and SYGVQD (reference sequence). The CDR3 here is CASTIGKQETQYF. The CDR3 nucleotides read TGCGCCAGCACAATCGGGAAACAAGAGACCCAGTACTTC.

The J gene is TRBJ2-5, the V gene TRBV18; D gene uncertain. This CDR3 contains 15 residues. Germline CDR1 and CDR2: KGHSH and LQKENI. Trimming pared 0 bases from V and 5 bases from J, leaving 13 bases between. The CDR3 region is CASSPPHRGWETQYF. CDR3 in DNA: TGTGCCAGCTCACCACCTCACCGAGGTTGGGAGACCCAGTACTTC.

The rearrangement links TRBV11-1 to TRBJ2-7, with 9 bases fitting TRBD2. The CDR3 has 14 residues. V was pared by 5 bases and J by 3 bases, with 5 bases of the junction left unmatched. The germline CDR1 and CDR2 sequences are SGHAT and FQDESV (reference sequence). CDR3 nucleotide sequence: TGTGCCAGCAGCATTAGCGGGAGTCTCTACGAGCAGTACTTC. Translating gives CASSISGSLYEQYF.

This clone was observed a few times. The rearrangement uses TRBV7-2 and TRBJ1-4; D uncertain. CDR1 and CDR2 (germline): SGHTA, FQGNSA. This CDR3 has 15 amino acids. V shed 1 base and J shed 0 bases, with 6 bases lying between them. The CDR3 DNA follows: TGTGCCAGCAGCTTAGTAGGAGCAACTAATGAAAAACTGTTTTTT. Translated, it gives CASSLVGATNEKLFF.

The gene calls are TRBV5-1 and TRBJ2-7; D is unclear. This CDR3 region has 14 residues. Germline V gene sequence: CDR1 SGHRS, CDR2 YFSETQ. Trimming left V 2 bases short and J 3 bases short, with 12 bases between. Here the CDR3 DNA reads TGCGCCAGCAGCTTCGAGGCCGTGAGCTACGAGCAGTACTTC. This sequence encodes CASSFEAVSYEQYF.

This sequence joins TRBV27 and TRBJ2-7; D is perhaps TRBD1 (6 bases). The CDR3 spans 15 residues. CDR1 and CDR2 (germline): MNHEY, SMNVEV (reference sequence). The ends were cut back, 4 bases at V and 4 bases at J, with 17 bases in the middle. CDR3 sequence (DNA): TGTGCCAGCAGTTATCTCCAGGGGAGCTTTTACGAGCAGTACTTC. The encoded protein is CASSYLQGSFYEQYF.

This chain joins TRBV11-1 and TRBJ2-5; no reliable D call. Looked up from germline, CDR1 is SGHAT and CDR2 is FQDESV (reference sequence). The CDR3 runs 14 residues. V gave up 1 base and J gave up 4 bases, with 10 bases separating them. The DNA of the CDR3 is TGTGCCAGCAGCTTAGTGCGTTGGAGAGAGACCCAGTACTTC. Translated: CASSLVRWRETQYF.